The following is a TCR beta chain sequence with its context. This sample is drawn from a study of blood T cell repertoires in COVID-19. Turning to the study itself: Acute-phase and convalescent COVID-19 samples originated in the United States, Italy and Spain. T cells, B-cell-depleted T cells, or PBMCs supplied cDNA or gDNA.

The table came from immunoSEQ multiplex PCR; TCRdb's copy has only in-frame clones and leaves some out. The sample records some 250,000 clones, approximately 84% being singletons. Losses at the gene ends were 3 bases for V and 3 bases for J; bases not matched to a gene: 2. This CDR3 comprises 14 residues. Germline V gene lookup returns CDR1 SGDLS and CDR2 YYNGEE. The study recruited people aged about 18 to 90 years across around 23 US areas. For recovered donors of Cohort 3, there were two negative PCRs, clearance, or symptom resolution. The chain employs TRBV9 and TRBJ1-3, with 8 nucleotides matching TRBD1. This clonotype was sampled from a man aged 35-49 years who had recovered from COVID-19. The specimen was PBMCs or T cells enriched from blood (not recorded which). The CDR3 sequence is CASSDDRGGNTIYF. As DNA, the CDR3 is TGTGCCAGCAGCGACGACAGGGGTGGAAACACCATATATTTT. Full variable domain (missing parts from reference TRBV9 and TRBJ1-3): DSGVTQTPKHLITATGQRVTLRCSPRSGDLSVYWYQQSLDQGLQFLIQYYNGEERAKGNILERFSAQQFPDLHSELNLSSLELGDSALYFCASSDDRGGNTIYFGEGSWLTVV.